This is a list of T cell receptor beta chains from one sample in a study of response to subunit inactivated influenza vaccine. MiXCR, applied by TCRdb to the RT-PCR reads, yields one record per CDR3 protein. Among some 800,000 distinct CDR3 sequences listed, roughly 20% were seen once. This specimen consisted of PBMCs from blood, obtained approximately 5 days after vaccination. The origin of the receptors is a man aged 50 to 59 who received an inactivated influenza vaccine. CDR3s include the opening cysteine and the closing phenylalanine or tryptophan. The order of the fields is clone size, D gene, J gene, V gene, CDR3 length, CDR3 protein, CDR3 DNA. The D gene is left open where the match is weak. Clone size is not always given. Where it is, it says once, few, many or a class for expanded clones.

NA	NA	TRBJ1-3	TRBV15	17	CATSRGDLTPSGNTIYF	TGTGCCACCAGCAGAGGGGACCTAACCCCCTCTGGAAACACCATATATTTT
few	TRBD1	TRBJ2-1	TRBV5-8	16	CASSLPRQGALHEQFF	TGTGCCAGCAGCTTGCCTCGACAGGGGGCCCTACATGAGCAGTTCTTC
NA	TRBD1	TRBJ2-4	TRBV19	14	CATRDRGPGNIQYF	TGTGCCACTCGGGACAGGGGGCCGGGAAACATTCAGTACTTC
NA	NA	TRBJ1-2	TRBV29-1	13	CSVFGSGINGYTF	TGCAGCGTTTTTGGTTCGGGGATAAATGGCTACACCTTC
few	NA	TRBJ1-1	TRBV7-9	14	CASSLDTGFTEAFF	TGTGCCAGCAGCTTAGATACAGGGTTCACTGAAGCTTTCTTT
few	TRBD2	TRBJ2-5	TRBV20-1	13	CSARLGGVETQYF	TGCAGTGCTAGACTTGGGGGGGTAGAGACCCAGTACTTC
NA	TRBD1	TRBJ2-7	TRBV6-2/TRBV6-3	15	CASSYSGQSPNEQYF	TGTGCCAGCAGTTACTCGGGACAGTCCCCCAACGAGCAGTACTTC
few	TRBD2	TRBJ2-3	TRBV20-1	13	CSVSGGVRDTQYF	TGCAGTGTTAGCGGGGGGGTCCGAGATACGCAGTATTTT
few	NA	TRBJ2-5	TRBV20-1	11	CSAAGGETQYF	TGCAGCGCCGCAGGGGGGGAGACCCAGTACTTC
NA	NA	TRBJ1-6	TRBV9	15	CASSVEGGFESPLHF	TGTGCCAGCAGCGTAGAGGGAGGGTTCGAGTCACCCCTCCACTTT
NA	TRBD2	TRBJ2-4	TRBV10-2	16	CASSDIAGRAKNIQYF	TGCGCCAGCAGTGACATAGCGGGGAGGGCCAAAAACATTCAGTACTTC
NA	NA	TRBJ2-1	TRBV12-3/TRBV12-4	15	CASRWLEGGGDEQFF	TGTGCCAGCAGGTGGCTAGAGGGAGGTGGTGATGAGCAGTTCTTC
NA	NA	TRBJ1-1	TRBV5-1	14	CASSLRTADTEAFF	TGCGCCAGCAGCTTGCGGACAGCAGACACTGAAGCTTTCTTT
few	TRBD1	TRBJ2-7	TRBV30	13	CAWSRDRGDEQYF	TGTGCCTGGAGCCGAGACAGGGGCGACGAGCAGTACTTC
few	NA	TRBJ1-2	TRBV6-5	12	CASSYAGGGYTF	TGTGCCAGCAGTTACGCCGGAGGAGGCTACACCTTC
few	TRBD1	TRBJ2-7	TRBV7-9	14	CASSGTGQGREQYF	TGTGCCAGCAGCGGGACGGGACAGGGCCGCGAGCAGTACTTC
few	NA	TRBJ2-7	TRBV11-1	13	CASSLERALEQYF	TGTGCCAGCAGCTTGGAACGGGCCTTAGAGCAGTACTTC
NA	TRBD1	TRBJ2-1	TRBV12-3/TRBV12-4	14	CASRLKDRGNEQFF	TGTGCCAGCAGGCTGAAAGACAGGGGCAATGAGCAGTTCTTC
NA	NA	TRBJ2-7	TRBV7-9	13	CASSLTTSWEQYF	TGTGCCAGCAGCTTAACGACTAGTTGGGAGCAGTACTTC
few	NA	TRBJ1-1	TRBV5-6	13	CASSLVVGGPAFF	TGTGCCAGCAGCTTGGTTGTGGGTGGCCCGGCTTTCTTT
few	TRBD2	TRBJ2-1	TRBV28	13	CASSLKPSGKQFF	TGTGCCAGCAGTTTAAAGCCTAGCGGGAAGCAGTTCTTC
few	NA	TRBJ1-6	TRBV5-5	16	CASNLGGDPEDSPLHF	TGTGCCAGCAACCTGGGGGGGGATCCTGAGGATTCACCCCTCCACTTT
few	NA	TRBJ2-1	TRBV4-3	16	CASSQVSRSSYNEQFF	TGCGCCAGCAGCCAAGTGTCGAGGAGCTCCTACAATGAGCAGTTCTTC
few	TRBD2	TRBJ2-1	TRBV11-2	18	CASSLVGLAGEVWNEQFF	TGTGCCAGCAGCTTAGTGGGTCTAGCGGGAGAAGTTTGGAATGAGCAGTTCTTC
few	TRBD1	TRBJ2-1	TRBV7-9	12	CASSPWDREQFF	TGTGCCAGCAGCCCCTGGGACAGGGAGCAGTTCTTC